The 18 T cell receptor beta chains below all came from one sample that was sequenced in a study of identical twins. TCRdb re-analysed the 5' RACE reads in MiXCR, keeping a single row per CDR3 protein. The table shows a few hundred thousand distinct CDR3 sequences, with more than 9% occurring only once. This same sample was also taken into another study, of yellow fever vaccine responses in identical twins.

Sequencing input: CD8+ T cells sorted from blood. The receptors stem from a woman younger than 30 in good health.

Only a few counts were recorded for this clonotype. This rearrangement joins TRBV7-6 to TRBJ2-2, with TRBD2 identical over 8 bases. The CDR3 is 16 residues long. CDR1 is SGHVS, CDR2 FNYEAQ, per germline. With 5 bases clipped from V and 2 bases from J, the junction kept 7 bases outside the gene matches. CDR3 sequence (DNA): TGTGCCAGCAGCCCAACCACTAGCGGAAACACCGGGGAGCTGTTTTTT. This encodes CASSPTTSGNTGELFF.

In this sample, this clonotype turned up a few times. The CDR3 loop is CASSLNTGRTEAFF. DNA for the CDR3: TGCGCCAGCAGCTTGAACACAGGGAGGACTGAAGCTTTCTTT. The V call is TRBV5-1, the J call TRBJ1-1; D may be TRBD1 (6 bases). This CDR3 region has 14 residues. Between the trimmed V and J ends, which lost 1 base and 5 bases, there was a span of 12 bases. The germline V gene has CDR1 SGHRS and CDR2 YFSETQ.

This clonotype was detected only a few times. This chain connects TRBV4-1 to TRBJ1-2; 11 bases line up with TRBD1. Germline assignment: CDR1 MGHRA and CDR2 YSYEKL. V gave up 0 bases and J gave up 4 bases; unmatched junction bases: 4. CDR3 length: 16 residues. CDR3 in DNA: TGCGCCAGCAGCCAAGAGCCCGGGACAGGGGGCTATGGCTACACCTTC. Its translation: CASSQEPGTGGYGYTF.

This clonotype was counted only a few times. V is TRBV20-1 and J is TRBJ2-7; 9 nucleotides align to TRBD2. In germline, CDR1 is DFQATT, CDR2 SNEGSKA (reference sequence). The V gene end was trimmed by 3 bases and the J gene end by 2 bases; junction bases not matched to a gene: 8. The CDR3 is 15 residues long. CDR3 nucleotide sequence: TGCAGTGCTAGGGAACCTAGCGGGATTACCTACGAGCAGTACTTC. Its translation: CSAREPSGITYEQYF.

This clonotype has just a few counts. The rearrangement links TRBV25-1 to TRBJ2-7; TRBD2 agrees at 7 bases. V gave up 1 base and J gave up 5 bases; unmatched junction bases: 8. The V gene's germline CDR1 is MGHDK and CDR2 SYGVNS. The CDR3 has 15 amino acids. The CDR3 reads CASSELRGRVHEQYF. Here the CDR3 DNA reads TGTGCCAGCAGTGAATTACGAGGGAGGGTCCACGAGCAGTACTTC.

This clonotype occurred many times. CDR3 region: CASSLAGASGSNEQFF. DNA of the CDR3: TGTGCCAGCAGCTTAGCGGGAGCTAGCGGGAGCAATGAGCAGTTCTTC. V is TRBV7-8 and J is TRBJ2-1; 10 bases map to TRBD2. J was trimmed by 6 bases and V by 0 bases; bases with no gene match: 5. The germline V gene encodes CDR1 SGHVS and CDR2 FQNEAQ. This CDR3 region has 16 residues.

This clonotype was seen a handful of times. The chain joins TRBV5-1 to TRBJ1-2; D possibly corresponds to TRBD1 (5 bases). Germline values: CDR1 SGHRS, CDR2 YFSETQ. This CDR3 comprises 14 residues. Trimming took 0 bases from V and 7 from J, leaving 13 bases between them. CDR3 DNA: TGCGCCAGCAGCTTGGCCGGAGGGGTTCGTGGCTACACCTTC. This translates into CASSLAGGVRGYTF.

The genes are TRBV7-6 and TRBJ2-3; 7 bases agree with TRBD2. V shed 1 base and J 4 bases; nucleotides not matched to a gene: 8. Germline CDR1 SGHVS, CDR2 FNYEAQ. This CDR3 comprises 16 residues. The CDR3 region has the DNA TGTGCCAGCAGCTTAGTGGTGCGGGAGAGGTCAGATACGCAGTATTTT. This gives the protein CASSLVVRERSDTQYF.

V is TRBV2 and J is TRBJ2-1; TRBD2 aligns across 12 bases. The J segment lost 0 bases and the V segment lost 3 bases, leaving 3 bases of the junction unmatched. Germline V gene data show CDR1 as SNHLY and CDR2 as FYNNEI. The CDR3 extends over 17 amino acids. Here the CDR3 reads CASSEATSGSSYNEQFF. The CDR3, as DNA: TGTGCCAGCAGTGAGGCGACTAGCGGGAGCTCCTACAATGAGCAGTTCTTC.

The V gene is TRBV20-1, the J gene TRBJ2-3; TRBD2 aligns across 8 bases. V lost 5 bases, J lost 10 bases, and 17 bases stayed unmatched. CDR1 DFQATT and CDR2 SNEGSKA come from the germline V gene (reference sequence). CDR3 size: 15 residues. The CDR3 nucleotides are TGCAGTGCTCCTAGACTAGCGCTTTCTCCCCATCCGCAGTATTTT. This gives the protein CSAPRLALSPHPQYF.

The sample holds a few counts of this clonotype. The chain is built from TRBV28 and TRBJ2-5; D is possibly TRBD1 (6 bases). Trimming pared 6 bases from V and 2 bases from J, leaving 16 bases between. The CDR3 runs 15 residues. Germline lookup yields CDR1 MDHEN and CDR2 SYDVKM. CDR3 region: CASRIQGTRQETQYF. The DNA for the CDR3 is TGTGCCAGCAGAATACAGGGTACTCGGCAAGAGACCCAGTACTTC. Full variable domain (remainder filled in from reference TRBV28 and TRBJ2-5): DVKVTQSSRYLVKRTGEKVFLECVQDMDHENMFWYRQDPGLGLRLIYFSYDVKMKEKGDIPEGYSVSREKKERFSLILESASTNQTSMYLCASRIQGTRQETQYFGPGTRLLVL.

This clonotype was detected ten times or more. The rearrangement links TRBV12-3 or TRBV12-4 to TRBJ2-7; D perhaps matches TRBD2 (5 bases). The CDR3 covers 13 residues. Trimming cost V 5 bases and J 0 bases, with 8 bases left between them. The CDR3 region is CASSTSTSYEQYF. As DNA, the CDR3 is TGTGCCAGCAGTACTAGTACCTCCTACGAGCAGTACTTC.

This clonotype turned up a few times. This rearrangement joins TRBV7-6 to TRBJ2-3; maybe TRBD2 (6 bases). Trimming removed 5 bases from V and 1 base from J, with 16 bases in between. Germline CDR1 SGHVS, CDR2 FNYEAQ. This CDR3 is 16 amino acids long. CDR3: CASSLLGGEGTDTQYF. For the CDR3, the DNA is TGTGCCAGCAGCCTCTTAGGCGGGGAGGGCACAGATACGCAGTATTTT. The full variable domain, completed using reference TRBV7-6 and TRBJ2-3, is GAGVSQSPRYKVTKRGQDVALRCDPISGHVSLYWYRQALGQGPEFLTYFNYEAQQDKSGLPNDRFSAERPEGSISTLTIQRTEQRDSAMYRCASSLLGGEGTDTQYFGPGTRLTVL.

The rearrangement joins TRBV24-1 to TRBJ2-1; D is unclear. CDR3 size: 11 residues. Germline lookup yields CDR1 KGHDR and CDR2 SFDVKD. Trimming removed 7 bases from V and 8 bases from J, with 8 bases in between. The CDR3 here is CATSLAYEQFF. Written as DNA, the CDR3 is TGTGCCACCAGCTTAGCCTATGAGCAGTTCTTC.

This clonotype was observed a handful of times. The chain joins TRBV5-5 to TRBJ2-7; 7 bases map to TRBD2. V lost 0 bases to trimming and J lost 4 bases; unmatched junction nucleotides: 4. This CDR3 comprises 14 residues. Germline lookup yields CDR1 SGHKS and CDR2 YYEKEE (reference sequence). The CDR3 region is CASSLGIGGYEQYV. The DNA of the CDR3 is TGTGCCAGCAGCTTGGGAATCGGGGGGTACGAGCAGTACGTC.

In its sample, this clonotype was seen a few times. This chain connects TRBV7-9 to TRBJ2-1; 7 nucleotides line up with TRBD1. From germline, CDR1 is SEHNR and CDR2 FQNEAQ (reference sequence). The CDR3 consists of 15 residues. V gave up 1 base and J gave up 4 bases; unmatched junction bases: 4. For the CDR3, the DNA is TGTGCCAGCAGCTTAGTAGCCAGGGGGTACAATGAGCAGTTCTTC. This codes for CASSLVARGYNEQFF.

This rearrangement joins TRBV13 to TRBJ2-7; D is unclear. The V gene's germline CDR1 is PRHDT and CDR2 FYEKMQ (reference sequence). The V end lost 4 bases, the J end lost 4 bases, and 20 bases lay between the germline ends. CDR3 length: 16 amino acids. Here the CDR3 reads CASSSTGEESSYEQYF. CDR3 sequence (DNA): TGTGCCAGCAGCTCGACGGGTGAGGAATCGTCTTACGAGCAGTACTTC.

The chain joins TRBV4-1 to TRBJ1-1; D is ambiguous. The germline CDR1 and CDR2 sequences are MGHRA and YSYEKL. This CDR3 spans 15 amino acids. V was clipped by 1 base and J by 7 bases, with 16 bases between them. The CDR3 nucleotides read TGCGCCAGCAGCCAAGCCCCGTTAGAGGGAATTGAAGCTTTCTTT. This translates into CASSQAPLEGIEAFF.